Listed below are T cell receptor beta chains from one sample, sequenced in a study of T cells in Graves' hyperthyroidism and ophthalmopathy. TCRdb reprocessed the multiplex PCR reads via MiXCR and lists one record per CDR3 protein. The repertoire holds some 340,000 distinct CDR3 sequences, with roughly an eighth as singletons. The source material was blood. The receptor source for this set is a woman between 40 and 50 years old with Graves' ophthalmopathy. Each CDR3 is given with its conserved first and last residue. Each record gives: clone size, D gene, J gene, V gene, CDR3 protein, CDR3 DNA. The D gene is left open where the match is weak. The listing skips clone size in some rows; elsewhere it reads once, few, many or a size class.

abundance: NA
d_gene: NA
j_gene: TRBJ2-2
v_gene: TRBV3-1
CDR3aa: CASSPTGISTGVLFF
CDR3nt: TGTGCCAGCAGCCCGACCGGGATCTCCACCGGGGTGCTGTTTTTT

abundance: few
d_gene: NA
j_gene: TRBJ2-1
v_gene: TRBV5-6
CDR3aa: CASSLRAAYNEQFF
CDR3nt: TGTGCCAGCAGCTTGAGGGCAGCTTACAATGAGCAGTTCTTC

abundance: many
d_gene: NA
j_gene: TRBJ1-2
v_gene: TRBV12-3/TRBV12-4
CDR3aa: CASSIRGTHYGYTF
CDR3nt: TGTGCCAGCAGTATAAGGGGGACCCACTATGGCTACACCTTC

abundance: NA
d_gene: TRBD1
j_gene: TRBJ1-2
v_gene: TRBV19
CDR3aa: CASSMGQGYDYTF
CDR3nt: TGTGCCAGTAGTATGGGACAGGGATACGACTACACCTTC

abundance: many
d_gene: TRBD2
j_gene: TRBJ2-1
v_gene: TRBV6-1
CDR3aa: CASSEALAGTNEQFF
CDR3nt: TGTGCCAGCAGTGAAGCACTAGCGGGAACGAATGAGCAGTTCTTC

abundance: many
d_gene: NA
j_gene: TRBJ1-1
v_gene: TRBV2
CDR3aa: CASSEVRLTEAFF
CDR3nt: TGTGCCAGCAGTGAAGTGCGGTTGACTGAAGCTTTCTTT

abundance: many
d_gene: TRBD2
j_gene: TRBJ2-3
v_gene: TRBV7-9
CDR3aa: CASSLRRLASDTQYF
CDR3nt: TGTGCCAGCAGCTTACGGAGACTAGCGTCGGATACGCAGTATTTT

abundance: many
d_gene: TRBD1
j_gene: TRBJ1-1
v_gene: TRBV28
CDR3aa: CAGKTGGADTEAFF
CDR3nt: TGTGCCGGAAAAACAGGGGGCGCGGACACTGAAGCTTTCTTT

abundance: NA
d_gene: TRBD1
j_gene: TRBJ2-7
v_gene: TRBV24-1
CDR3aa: CATSEMTGNRYEQYF
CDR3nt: TGTGCCACCAGTGAAATGACAGGGAATCGCTACGAGCAGTACTTC

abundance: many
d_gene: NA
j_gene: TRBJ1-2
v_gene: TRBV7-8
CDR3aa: CASSPLAPFNYGYTF
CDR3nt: TGTGCCAGCAGCCCTTTAGCACCATTTAACTATGGCTACACCTTC

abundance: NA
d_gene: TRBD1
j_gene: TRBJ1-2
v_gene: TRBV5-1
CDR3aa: CASSRDRVDYGYTF
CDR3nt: TGCGCCAGCAGCCGGGACAGGGTTGACTATGGCTACACCTTC

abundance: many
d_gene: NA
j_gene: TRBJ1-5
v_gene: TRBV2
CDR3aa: CASSERGRANQPQHF
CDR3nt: TGTGCCAGCAGTGAACGGGGCAGGGCTAATCAGCCCCAGCATTTT

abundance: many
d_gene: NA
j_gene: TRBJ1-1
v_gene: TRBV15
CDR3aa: CATSRAPSEAFF
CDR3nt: TGTGCCACCAGCAGAGCCCCCTCCGAAGCTTTCTTT

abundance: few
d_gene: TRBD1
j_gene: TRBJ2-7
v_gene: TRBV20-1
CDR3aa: CSARPRGRFSYEQYF
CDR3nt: TGCAGTGCTAGACCCAGGGGGCGCTTCTCCTACGAGCAGTACTTC

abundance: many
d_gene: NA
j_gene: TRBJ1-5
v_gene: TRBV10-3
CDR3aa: CAISETRQSQNQPQHF
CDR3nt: TGTGCCATCAGTGAGACCCGACAAAGCCAAAATCAGCCCCAGCATTTT

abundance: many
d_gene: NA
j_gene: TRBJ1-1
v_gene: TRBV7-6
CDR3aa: CASSLERLTEAFF
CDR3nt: TGTGCCAGCAGCTTAGAACGGCTCACTGAAGCTTTCTTT

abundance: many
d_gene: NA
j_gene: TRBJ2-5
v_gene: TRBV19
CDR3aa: CASSLNHGETQYF
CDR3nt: TGTGCCAGTAGTTTAAACCACGGAGAGACCCAGTACTTC

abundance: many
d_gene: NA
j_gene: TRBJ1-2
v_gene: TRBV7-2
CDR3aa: CASSFASQLQAPRTGYTF
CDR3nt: TGTGCCAGCAGCTTCGCCAGCCAACTTCAGGCTCCACGTACGGGCTACACCTTC

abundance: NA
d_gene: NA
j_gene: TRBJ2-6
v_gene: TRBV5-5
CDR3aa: CASSPIREAGANVLTF
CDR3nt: TGTGCCAGCAGCCCGATCAGGGAGGCTGGGGCCAACGTCCTGACTTTC

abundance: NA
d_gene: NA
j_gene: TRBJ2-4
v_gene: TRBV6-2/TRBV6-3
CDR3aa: CASKTGAPVNIQYF
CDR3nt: TGTGCCAGTAAGACAGGAGCCCCCGTAAACATTCAGTACTTC

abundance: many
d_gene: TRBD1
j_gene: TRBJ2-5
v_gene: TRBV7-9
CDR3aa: CASKVPGQGGRETQYF
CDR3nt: TGTGCCAGCAAAGTTCCGGGACAGGGAGGACGAGAGACCCAGTACTTC

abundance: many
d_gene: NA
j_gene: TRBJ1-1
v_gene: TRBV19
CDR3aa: CASRLDAEAFF
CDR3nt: TGTGCCAGCCGATTGGACGCCGAAGCTTTCTTT

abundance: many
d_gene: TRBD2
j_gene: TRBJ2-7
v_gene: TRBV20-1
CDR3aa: CSVDTSGRVHEQYF
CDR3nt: TGCAGTGTTGATACTAGCGGGAGGGTTCACGAGCAGTACTTC

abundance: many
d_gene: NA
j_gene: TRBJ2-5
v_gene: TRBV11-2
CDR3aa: CASSPKDRQETQYF
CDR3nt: TGTGCCAGCAGCCCAAAGGACAGACAAGAGACCCAGTACTTC

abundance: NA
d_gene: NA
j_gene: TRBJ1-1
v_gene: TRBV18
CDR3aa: CASSPPGFSLGTEAFF
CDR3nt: TGTGCCAGCTCACCACCGGGCTTTAGCCTGGGGACTGAAGCTTTCTTT

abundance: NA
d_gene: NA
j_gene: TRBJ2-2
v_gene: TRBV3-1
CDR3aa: CASSQGVVGNTGELFF
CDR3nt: TGTGCCAGCAGCCAAGGTGTAGTCGGAAACACCGGGGAGCTGTTTTTT

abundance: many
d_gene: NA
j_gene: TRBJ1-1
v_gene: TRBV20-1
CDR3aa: CSARSGNMNTEAFF
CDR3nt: TGCAGTGCTAGATCTGGGAACATGAACACTGAAGCTTTCTTT

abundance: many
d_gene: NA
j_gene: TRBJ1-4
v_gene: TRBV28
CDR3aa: CASSLGRVGQKLFF
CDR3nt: TGTGCCAGCAGTTTGGGCAGGGTAGGACAAAAACTGTTTTTT

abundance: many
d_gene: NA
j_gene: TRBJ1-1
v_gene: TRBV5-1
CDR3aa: CASSLVPRVDTEAFF
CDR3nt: TGCGCCAGCAGCTTGGTACCCAGGGTGGACACTGAAGCTTTCTTT

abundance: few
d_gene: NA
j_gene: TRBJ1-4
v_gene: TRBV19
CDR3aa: CASMNSRDEKLFF
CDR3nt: TGTGCCAGTATGAATTCCAGGGACGAAAAACTGTTTTTT

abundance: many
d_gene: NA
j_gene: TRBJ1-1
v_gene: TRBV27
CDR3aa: CASSLSGGGNTEAFF
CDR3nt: TGTGCCAGCAGTTTATCGGGTGGTGGGAACACTGAAGCTTTCTTT

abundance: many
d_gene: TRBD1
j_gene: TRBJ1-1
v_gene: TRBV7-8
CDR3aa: CASSPTRQGAHTEAFF
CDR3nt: TGTGCCAGCAGCCCGACCCGACAGGGGGCGCACACTGAAGCTTTCTTT

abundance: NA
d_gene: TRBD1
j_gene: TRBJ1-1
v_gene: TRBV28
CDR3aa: CASSFSPGTGGLAEAFF
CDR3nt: TGTGCCAGCAGTTTCTCCCCTGGGACAGGGGGCCTGGCTGAAGCTTTCTTT

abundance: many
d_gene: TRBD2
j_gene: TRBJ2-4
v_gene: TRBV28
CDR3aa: CASVGVSGTSSLNIQYF
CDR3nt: TGTGCCAGCGTGGGGGTCAGCGGGACTTCTTCTCTGAACATTCAGTACTTC

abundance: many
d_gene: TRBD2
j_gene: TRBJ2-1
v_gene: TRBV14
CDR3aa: CASSQLAGGPQFF
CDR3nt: TGTGCCAGCAGCCAACTAGCGGGGGGGCCACAGTTCTTC

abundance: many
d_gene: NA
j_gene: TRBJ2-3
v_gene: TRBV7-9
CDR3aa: CASSRRDTDTQYF
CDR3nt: TGTGCCAGCAGCCGCCGGGACACTGATACGCAGTATTTT

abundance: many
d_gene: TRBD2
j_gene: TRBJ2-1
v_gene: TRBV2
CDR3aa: CASTRGVYNEQFF
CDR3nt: TGTGCCAGCACGCGGGGGGTGTACAATGAGCAGTTCTTC

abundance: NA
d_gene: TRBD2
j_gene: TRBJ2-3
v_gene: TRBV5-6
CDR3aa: CASSSSGTYTDTQYF
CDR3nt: TGTGCCAGCAGCTCCAGCGGGACGTACACAGATACGCAGTATTTT

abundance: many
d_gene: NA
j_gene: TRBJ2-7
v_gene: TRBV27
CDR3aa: CASSYGGRTVTYEQYF
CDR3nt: TGTGCCAGCAGTTATGGGGGTCGGACGGTGACCTACGAGCAGTACTTC

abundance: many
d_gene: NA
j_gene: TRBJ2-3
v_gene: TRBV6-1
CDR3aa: CASSPRATYTQYF
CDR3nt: TGTGCCAGCAGTCCGAGGGCCACATATACGCAGTATTTT

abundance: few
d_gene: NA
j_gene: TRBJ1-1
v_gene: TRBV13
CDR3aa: CASSTNSRGAFF
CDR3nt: TGTGCCAGCAGCACGAACTCCCGGGGGGCTTTCTTT

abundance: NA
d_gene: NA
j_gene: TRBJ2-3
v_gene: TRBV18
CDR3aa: CASSPGGIPSTDTQYF
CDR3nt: TGTGCCAGCTCACCAGGAGGGATTCCTAGCACAGATACGCAGTATTTT

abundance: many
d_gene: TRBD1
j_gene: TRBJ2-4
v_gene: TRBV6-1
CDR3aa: CASSELRGTGVQNIQYF
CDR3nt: TGTGCCAGCAGTGAACTTAGGGGGACAGGGGTCCAAAACATTCAGTACTTC

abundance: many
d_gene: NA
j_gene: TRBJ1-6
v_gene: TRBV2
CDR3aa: CASSDRPGGYNSPLHF
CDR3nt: TGTGCCAGCAGTGACAGGCCAGGCGGCTATAATTCACCCCTCCACTTT

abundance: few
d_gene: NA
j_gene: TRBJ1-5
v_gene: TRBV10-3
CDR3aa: CAISERQGSQPQHF
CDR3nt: TGTGCCATCAGTGAAAGGCAGGGCAGTCAGCCCCAGCATTTT

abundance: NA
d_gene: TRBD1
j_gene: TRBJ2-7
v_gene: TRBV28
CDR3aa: CASSTGTGVYEQYF
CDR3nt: TGTGCCAGCAGTACCGGGACAGGGGTGTACGAGCAGTACTTC

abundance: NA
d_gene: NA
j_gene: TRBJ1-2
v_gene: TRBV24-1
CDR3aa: CATSDPGRDDGYTF
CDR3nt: TGTGCCACCAGTGACCCAGGCAGGGACGATGGCTACACCTTC

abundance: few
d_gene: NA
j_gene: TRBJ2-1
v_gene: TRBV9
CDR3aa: CASSVGRATEQFF
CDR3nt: TGTGCCAGCAGCGTAGGAAGAGCCACTGAGCAGTTCTTC

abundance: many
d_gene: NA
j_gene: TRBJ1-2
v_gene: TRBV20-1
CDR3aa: CSASVTRYGYTF
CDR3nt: TGCAGTGCTAGTGTCACAAGATATGGCTACACCTTC

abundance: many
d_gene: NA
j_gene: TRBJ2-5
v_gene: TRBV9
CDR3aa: CASSVARTETQYF
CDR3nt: TGTGCCAGCAGCGTAGCCCGTACGGAGACCCAGTACTTC

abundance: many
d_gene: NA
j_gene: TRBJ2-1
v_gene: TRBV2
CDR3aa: CASRGADYNEQFF
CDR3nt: TGTGCCAGCAGGGGCGCGGATTACAATGAGCAGTTCTTC

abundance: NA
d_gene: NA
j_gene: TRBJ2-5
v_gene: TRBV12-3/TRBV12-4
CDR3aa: CASSPKRGTQYF
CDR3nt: TGTGCCAGCAGTCCTAAAAGGGGAACCCAGTACTTC

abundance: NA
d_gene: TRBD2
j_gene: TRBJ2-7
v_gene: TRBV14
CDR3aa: CASSTPSGRVYEQYF
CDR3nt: TGTGCCAGCAGCACCCCTAGCGGGAGAGTCTACGAGCAGTACTTC